This TCR beta chain was captured in a study of regulatory T cells in long-lasting Graves disease (dated by TCRdb to about 2021). A note on the overall study: To count as having persistent Graves' disease, a patient had to have received antithyroid drug treatment for over 5 years with TSH receptor autoantibodies remaining persistently positive. Peripheral blood TCR sequencing and RNA sequencing compared persistent Graves' disease patients with newly diagnosed Graves' disease patients. On average, persistent Graves' disease patients in the clinical cohort had been on antithyroid drugs for around ten years. A total of approximately 35 samples were covered by TCR sequencing, comprising roughly 13 persistent and around 20 newly diagnosed Graves' disease patients. The study was registered as a clinical trial and conducted in China. Beyond this particular receptor, the publication reports: Persistent disease showed preferential use of TRBV28, TRBJ1-2 and TRBJ2-5, whereas newly diagnosed disease favored TRBV20-1 and TRBJ2-1. More public clonotypes were shared among persistent patients (fewer than 3,000) than among newly diagnosed patients (966). Compared with newly diagnosed patients, persistent Graves' disease patients had lower TCR Shannon entropy and fewer highly expanded clones, which suggests clonal expansion. Sequencing and analysis were limited to the TCR beta chain. Because the primary lesion, thyroid tissue, could not be accessed, the study looked at peripheral blood alone. The authors noted that the small sample size was a limitation that may lower accuracy.

This clonotype has a handful of counts. There is no known antigen for this receptor. Per-nucleotide qualities are absent, and no much larger clonotype sits a single base away. Ends trimmed: V by 5 bases, J by 0 bases; bases unmatched to a gene: 14. CDR1 and CDR2 (SGHRS, YFSETQ) derive from the germline V gene. The CDR3 runs 18 amino acids, cysteine and phenylalanine included. Only the CDR3 DNA stays, 54 bases, in frame from base 1. The time point label for this specimen denotes: persistent/refractory GD, antithyroid drugs over 5 years with positive TRAb. RNA was extracted from PBMCs in TRIzol for both TCR sequencing and RNA sequencing. The diagnosis of Graves' disease followed American Thyroid Association guidelines. The patients came from an endocrinology department in Xi'an, China. Each patient gave 7.5 to 10 milliliters of peripheral blood, collected in an EDTA anticoagulant tube. PBMCs were isolated by Ficoll Paque Plus density gradient separation without further T cell sorting. An Agilent 2100 Bioanalyzer and agarose gel were used to assess RNA quality, and a NanoDrop 2000 was used to measure RNA concentration.

The library was made by multiplex PCR. The data were produced on an Illumina HiSeq 4000. iRepertoire HTBI primers and Arm-PCR amplification of CDR3 regions were used to construct TCR beta libraries. Before sequencing, the PCR products went through gel purification. On the study's bioinformatics: A total of roughly 67 TRBV and under 15 TRBJ segments were identified across samples and were used for gene usage analysis of CDR3 amino acid clonotypes. Filtered high-quality paired reads were merged into contigs using COPE and FqMerger. Contigs were aligned with BLAST to IMGT TRBV, TRBD and TRBJ reference genes, and CDR3 was defined per IMGT. Any clonotype with a frequency above 0.1% was counted as a highly expanded clone. Shannon entropy was used to measure repertoire diversity, and the Gini coefficient was used to measure V-J evenness. A clonotype was considered public if more than one individual shared it. TCRdb trimmed public reads at Q25 via fastp, called clones via MiXCR and kept in-frame beta chains. Each entry is one CDR3 protein sequence, shown with its most common DNA and genes. TCRdb's processing, not the authors' own work, is the source of the V and J calls. A total of roughly 470,000 distinct CDR3 sequences appear in this sample, less than 25% of them only once. The top ten clonotypes cover over 7.5% of the sample.

The sequence came from a female donor with Graves disease. Here the chain combines TRBV5-1 and TRBJ2-1; 7 bases in the junction line up with TRBD1. This specimen was peripheral blood mononuclear cells (PBMCs), taken when the disease was refractory, from a patient treated with antithyroid drugs. Read as DNA, the sequence is TGCGCCAGCAGTCGTCAGGCCAGGGGGTTGGGCTCCTACAATGAGCAGTTCTTC. Its product reads: CASSRQARGLGSYNEQFF.